This T cell receptor (beta chain) was sequenced during a study of T-cell memory formation after mild COVID-19. Trimming left V 4 bases short and J 6 bases short, with 14 bases between. The CDR3 runs 14 residues. CDR1 SGHRS and CDR2 YFSETQ come from the germline V gene. TCRdb re-called the 5' RACE reads with MiXCR, one entry per CDR3 protein. Among under 600,000 distinct CDR3 sequences listed, less than 25% were seen once. This clonotype was found a few times. This sequence originates from an adult woman who had mild COVID-19 (a few samples of this study predate the infection). Cell type and time point are not known. The source material was PBMCs or a T cell subset sorted from them (not recorded which). V is TRBV5-1 and J is TRBJ1-5, with D possibly TRBD1 on 5 matching bases. CDR3 region: CASSPWGVGQPQHF. The CDR3 coding sequence is TGCGCCAGCAGCCCTTGGGGGGTAGGTCAGCCCCAGCATTTT.